A selection of T cell receptor beta chains follows, all from one sample in a study of blood T cell repertoires in COVID-19. The assay was immunoSEQ multiplex PCR, and TCRdb's table has in-frame clones only and misses some. The sample records 250,000 to 300,000 clones, around 81% being singletons. The specimen sequenced was peripheral blood. These receptor sequences come from a woman aged 60-75 years with active or convalescent COVID-19. The CDR3 runs from the conserved cysteine through the conserved F or W.

CASSLVAGRAYEQYF | TRBJ2-7 | TRBV7-2
CASSVLHSRWDTGELFF | TRBJ2-2 | TRBV28
CASSPHPDTEAFF | TRBJ1-1 | TRBV9
CASSPLQGTGELFF | TRBJ2-2 | TRBV3-1/TRBV3-2
CASRHTEFTEAFF | TRBJ1-1 | TRBV6-4
CASSDRRGGQETQYF | TRBJ2-5 | TRBV2
CASSYAGTEKETQYF | TRBJ2-5 | TRBV6-2/TRBV6-3
CASRKTGTSGANTQYF | TRBJ2-3 | TRBV27
CASSDHRTSGESGELFF | TRBJ2-2 | TRBV6-4
CASSLGHRENTEAFF | TRBJ1-1 | TRBV5-4
CASGRTSGGEQFF | TRBJ2-1 | TRBV9
CASASQRGENTGELFF | TRBJ2-2 | TRBV19
CASRADLGSGEQYF | TRBJ2-7 | TRBV6-5
CASSRLAGQETQYF | TRBJ2-5 | TRBV2
CASSQQGLRTATLHF | TRBJ1-6 | TRBV3-1/TRBV3-2
CASSYHPRDRAWSDTQYF | TRBJ2-3 | TRBV6-2/TRBV6-3
CASSLGGQSVYGYTF | TRBJ1-2 | TRBV7-8
CASSQARGVEAFF | TRBJ1-1 | TRBV4-1
CASRRESQASNEQFF | TRBJ2-1 | TRBV5-4
CAISEGGDTEAFF | TRBJ1-1 | TRBV10-3
CASSARQGVNTEAFF | TRBJ1-1 | TRBV4-2
CASKLAGGLYNEQFF | TRBJ2-1 | TRBV19
CASRRRSDGYGYTF | TRBJ1-2 | TRBV6-5
CASSNRQAHNEQFF | TRBJ2-1 | TRBV5-5
CASSPLQGNYGYTF | TRBJ1-2 | TRBV5-1
CASSFQGFNSPLHF | TRBJ1-6 | TRBV7-9
CASSALEVTGEKLFF | TRBJ1-4 | TRBV9
CASSHPAATLNTEAFF | TRBJ1-1 | TRBV4-1
CATSSPGQGHQPQHF | TRBJ1-5 | TRBV15
CASSTTGIEQYF | TRBJ2-7 | TRBV12-3/TRBV12-4